The clone carrying this T cell receptor beta chain is medium-sized within its sample. As yet, its antigen is unknown. The CDR3 is 14 amino acids. Germline V gene sequence: CDR1 SGHRS, CDR2 YFSETQ. V was trimmed by 5 bases and J by 7 bases, leaving 18 bases between them. Assay: immunoSEQ multiplex PCR; the TCRdb copy retains only in-frame clones and omits some. Among just over 150,000 clones, roughly nine tenths were seen once, and the ten largest hold about 1.6%. The sample originates from a study of T cell responses to AZD1222 COVID-19 vaccine. Findings of the study overall: No repertoire was sampled before or during the peak T cell response, only after it. Donors were mostly white British, more females; clonal diversity possibly underestimated.

The clonotype was recovered from an adult who received the AZD1222 COVID-19 vaccine. The input for sequencing was peripheral blood, taken 28 days after the second AZD1222 dose. The chain is built from TRBV5-1 and TRBJ1-2; D is uncertain. The CDR3 nucleotides are TGCGCCAGCAGTTCAGCCGGCGCGTTTGTTGGCTACACCTTC. Protein sequence: CASSSAGAFVGYTF. The complete variable domain, with remaining parts taken from reference TRBV5-1 and TRBJ1-2, reads KAGVTQTPRYLIKTRGQQVTLSCSPISGHRSVSWYQQTPGQGLQFLFEYFSETQRNKGNFPGRFSGRQFSNSRSEMNVSTLELGDSALYLCASSSAGAFVGYTFGSGTRLTVV.